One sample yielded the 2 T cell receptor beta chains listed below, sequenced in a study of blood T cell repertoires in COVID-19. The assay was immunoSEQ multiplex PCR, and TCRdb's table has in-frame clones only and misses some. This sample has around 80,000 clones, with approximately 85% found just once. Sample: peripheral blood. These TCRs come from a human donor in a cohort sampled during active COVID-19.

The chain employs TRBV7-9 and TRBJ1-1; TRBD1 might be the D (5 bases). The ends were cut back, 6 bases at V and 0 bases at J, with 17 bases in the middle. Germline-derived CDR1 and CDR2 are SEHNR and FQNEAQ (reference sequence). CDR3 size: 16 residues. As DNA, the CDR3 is TGTGCCAGCAGGGGTTGGGCGGGGACGATGAACACTGAAGCTTTCTTT. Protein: CASRGWAGTMNTEAFF.

The CDR3 DNA follows: TGTGCCTGGGCAGGGGAGCACACCGGGGAGCTGTTTTTT. It codes for CAWAGEHTGELFF. The chain is built from TRBV30 and TRBJ2-2; a weak D match, TRBD1 (6 bases). The germline CDR1 and CDR2 sequences are GTSNPN and SVGIG (reference sequence). The CDR3 is 13 residues long. The V end was cut by 5 bases, the J end by 3 bases, with 10 bases between.